These 10 T cell receptor beta chains originate from one sample sequenced in a study of blood T cell repertoires in COVID-19 (TCRdb year 2020). Library creation used the immunoSEQ multiplex PCR assay. Not all clones reach the TCRdb copy of this immuneACCESS table, which keeps in-frame sequences only. Checked studies attribute under half of the gap to unresolved V genes and leave the rest unexplained. The table for this sample lists hundreds of thousands of clones; 85% to 90% of them were counted only once. Of the sample, 1.1% falls within the top ten clones. Source material: PBMCs or T cells enriched from blood (not recorded which). These receptors originate from a man aged 30-40 years who had recovered from COVID-19.

V gene TRBV7-3 combines with J gene TRBJ2-1; 12 nucleotides line up with TRBD1. V dropped 4 bases and J dropped 8; count of bases not matched to a gene: 9. Germline CDR1 is SGHTA and CDR2 is FQGTGA. CDR3 size: 16 residues. CDR3 in amino acids: CASSSTGQGAFDEQFF. CDR3 nucleotides: TGTGCCAGCAGCTCTACGGGACAGGGGGCGTTCGATGAGCAGTTCTTC.

The rearrangement joins TRBV5-1 to TRBJ2-1, with 9 positions matching TRBD2. The V gene end was trimmed by 4 bases and the J gene end by 1 base; junction bases not matched to a gene: 6. Germline V gene lookup returns CDR1 SGHRS and CDR2 YFSETQ. There are 16 residues in the CDR3. In nucleotides, the CDR3 is TGCGCCAGCAGCGCGGGGGGGAGCGGGTCCTACAATGAGCAGTTCTTC. This encodes CASSAGGSGSYNEQFF. The variable domain in full, completed from reference TRBV5-1 and TRBJ2-1, reads KAGVTQTPRYLIKTRGQQVTLSCSPISGHRSVSWYQQTPGQGLQFLFEYFSETQRNKGNFPGRFSGRQFSNSRSEMNVSTLELGDSALYLCASSAGGSGSYNEQFFGPGTRLTVL.

The chain is built from TRBV6-5 and TRBJ2-3; 11 bases agree with TRBD2. This CDR3 has 15 amino acids. Per germline, CDR1 MNHEY and CDR2 SVGAGI. Trimming at V came to 5 bases and at J to 5 bases, leaving 6 bases not matched to a gene. In DNA form, the CDR3 reads TGTGCCAGCAGTCTACTAGCGGGAGTGATAGATACGCAGTATTTT. Encoded protein: CASSLLAGVIDTQYF.

This clone has just one count. The chain is built from TRBV2 and TRBJ1-3, with 8 bases lining up with TRBD1. CDR1 and CDR2 from the germline V gene are SNHLY and FYNNEI. V gave up 6 bases and J gave up 4 bases; unmatched junction bases: 8. The CDR3 loop spans 15 amino acids. The CDR3 region has the DNA TGTGCCAGCAGGCAAGGACAGGGCATCGGAAACACCATATATTTT. Amino acid sequence: CASRQGQGIGNTIYF.

The chain employs TRBV10-1 and TRBJ2-5, with 8 nucleotides matching TRBD1. Losses at the gene ends were 3 bases for V and 4 bases for J; bases not matched to a gene: 10. This CDR3 is built from 16 residues. Germline V lookup: CDR1 WNHNN, CDR2 SYGVQD (reference sequence). The CDR3 is CASSDKRQGWRETQYF. The CDR3 region has the DNA TGCGCCAGCAGTGACAAGCGACAGGGGTGGCGAGAGACCCAGTACTTC.

The V and J genes are TRBV10-3 and TRBJ2-1; D unresolved. The CDR3 has 12 amino acids. CDR1 is ENHRY and CDR2 is SYGVKD in the germline V gene. V lost 10 bases and J 4 bases, leaving 11 bases between the germline ends. Here the CDR3 DNA reads TGTGCCAGCGCGACACTTTACAATGAGCAGTTCTTC. It translates to CASATLYNEQFF.

V gene TRBV10-1 combines with J gene TRBJ2-1, with D perhaps matching TRBD2 (7 bases). The CDR3 is 15 amino acids. V was cut by 5 bases and J by 8 bases, with 19 bases left in between. The germline V gene has CDR1 WNHNN and CDR2 SYGVQD (reference sequence). CDR3 sequence reads: CASSQDGPGGHEQFF. The DNA of the CDR3 is TGCGCCAGCAGTCAAGACGGACCCGGGGGGCATGAGCAGTTCTTC.

The J gene is TRBJ2-2, the V gene TRBV29-1; possibly TRBD2 for D (6 bases). Germline values: CDR1 SQVTM, CDR2 ANQGSEA. With 8 bases removed from V and 6 bases from J, the gap between germline ends came to 16 bases. This CDR3 is built from 13 residues. The CDR3 is CSISRERAGELFF. The DNA of the CDR3 is TGCAGCATATCCCGGGAGAGGGCCGGGGAGCTGTTTTTT.

The chain couples TRBV2 to TRBJ1-5; weak D call: TRBD1 (5 bases). With 7 bases removed from V and 1 base from J, the gap between germline ends came to 11 bases. Germline CDR1 is SNHLY and CDR2 is FYNNEI. The CDR3 is 14 amino acids. CDR3 nucleotides: TGTGCCAGCACCCCAGGGTGGAGCAATCAGCCCCAGCATTTT. Its translation: CASTPGWSNQPQHF.

The chain uses TRBV27 and TRBJ1-2; perhaps TRBD1 as D (5 bases). Germline CDR1 reads MNHEY; CDR2 reads SMNVEV (reference sequence). Trimming removed 1 base at V and 3 bases at J, with 15 bases between. The CDR3 is made up of 16 amino acids. The CDR3 reads CASSLYPQGADYGYTF. CDR3 nucleotides: TGTGCCAGCAGTTTATACCCCCAAGGGGCGGACTATGGCTACACCTTC.